The entry below describes one TCR beta chain. The CDR3 is 17 amino acids. The trim removed 4 bases at V and 0 bases at J, leaving 9 bases unmatched. Germline V lookup: CDR1 SGHRS, CDR2 YFSETQ. The entry originates in a study of blood T cell repertoires in COVID-19. In the authors' methods: Using reference gene primer amplification, nucleated cell counts were estimated. Data came from immunoSEQ multiplex PCR; TCRdb stores just in-frame clones and leaves some out. The V and J calls and clone size were taken over from that table, and D and trimming were inferred from the DNA. The sample holds about 400,000 clones, over 75% seen once. Participants, about 18 to 90 years old, spanned fewer than 25 US areas.

Sequenced input: PBMCs or T cells enriched from blood (not recorded which). V usage is TRBV5-1 and J usage is TRBJ2-2, with 7 bases lining up with TRBD2. The clonotype was recovered from a woman in her thirties or forties with acute COVID-19. CDR3 in amino acids: CASSRDYRQANTGELFF. CDR3 DNA: TGCGCCAGCAGCAGGGACTACCGACAAGCGAACACCGGGGAGCTGTTTTTT. Drawing the rest from reference TRBV5-1 and TRBJ2-2, the complete variable domain is KAGVTQTPRYLIKTRGQQVTLSCSPISGHRSVSWYQQTPGQGLQFLFEYFSETQRNKGNFPGRFSGRQFSNSRSEMNVSTLELGDSALYLCASSRDYRQANTGELFFGEGSRLTVL.